The 19 T cell receptor beta chains presented below share a single source sample, sequenced in a study of cytomegalovirus exposure and HLA in healthy donors. PCR was performed using 60 Vbeta and 13 Jbeta primers. Libraries were prepared by immunoSEQ multiplex PCR; TCRdb keeps only in-frame clonotypes and omits some of them. The repertoire holds roughly 120,000 clones, with 79% as singletons. Specimen: PBMCs. These receptors originate from a woman aged 18-29 years in good health and CMV-seropositive.

V and J are TRBV6-5 and TRBJ2-1, with unresolved D. The CDR3 has 14 amino acids. Trimming cost V 7 bases and J 3 bases, with 13 bases left between them. The germline V gene has CDR1 MNHEY and CDR2 SVGAGI. DNA for the CDR3: TGTGCCAGCAAAAGCGACCCCTTCTACAATGAGCAGTTCTTC. Protein sequence: CASKSDPFYNEQFF.

J is TRBJ2-5 and V is TRBV5-1, with TRBD1 identical over 9 bases. This CDR3 is built from 15 residues. Unmatched junction bases numbered 9, after V lost 4 bases and J lost 5 bases. Germline V CDR1 and CDR2: SGHRS, YFSETQ. The CDR3 loop is CASSQGQGGGETQYF. The CDR3 bases are TGCGCCAGCAGCCAGGGACAGGGAGGAGGTGAGACCCAGTACTTC. The full variable domain, rest sourced from reference TRBV5-1 and TRBJ2-5, is KAGVTQTPRYLIKTRGQQVTLSCSPISGHRSVSWYQQTPGQGLQFLFEYFSETQRNKGNFPGRFSGRQFSNSRSEMNVSTLELGDSALYLCASSQGQGGGETQYFGPGTRLLVL.

There are a few counts of this clone. The CDR3 sequence is CASIKRGGNEQYF. In DNA, the CDR3 is TGTGCCAGCATCAAGCGGGGAGGGAACGAGCAGTACTTC. The V gene is TRBV6-1, the J gene TRBJ2-5; TRBD2 matches 7 bases. TRBJ2-7 matches the DNA end more closely, so the J call is doubtful. Germline lookup yields CDR1 MNHNS and CDR2 SASEGT. This CDR3 has 13 residues.

The chain uses TRBV4-2 and TRBJ2-7; 11 bases are shared with TRBD2. The CDR3 totals 16 residues. Germline CDR1 and CDR2: LGHNA and YNFKEQ. V dropped 1 base and J dropped 1; count of bases not matched to a gene: 3. The CDR3 loop reads CASSQGGLAGSYEQYF. The CDR3 nucleotides are TGTGCCAGCAGCCAAGGTGGACTAGCGGGTTCCTACGAGCAGTACTTC.

The J gene is TRBJ1-5, the V gene TRBV29-1, with D hard to call. There are 13 residues in the CDR3. Germline V gene sequence: CDR1 SQVTM, CDR2 ANQGSEA. Trimming stripped 2 bases from V and 6 bases from J, with 11 bases between. CDR3 region: CSVEYREGQPQHF. The CDR3 coding sequence is TGCAGCGTTGAATATAGGGAGGGTCAGCCCCAGCATTTT. The whole variable domain, filled in from reference TRBV29-1 and TRBJ1-5, reads SAVISQKPSRDICQRGTSLTIQCQVDSQVTMMFWYRQQPGQSLTLIATANQGSEATYESGFVIDKFPISRPNLTFSTLTVSNMSPEDSSIYLCSVEYREGQPQHFGDGTRLSIL.

This clone was found a few times. J is TRBJ2-7 and V is TRBV18, with D possibly TRBD2 on 5 matching bases. The germline V gene has CDR1 KGHSH and CDR2 LQKENI. The CDR3 extends over 13 amino acids. V lost 4 bases and J 6 bases, leaving 13 bases between the germline ends. CDR3: CASSQAGPGEQYF. As DNA, the CDR3 is TGTGCCAGCTCACAGGCGGGCCCAGGCGAGCAGTACTTC.

The rearrangement uses TRBV5-1 and TRBJ2-7; a weak D match, TRBD1 (6 bases). In germline, CDR1 is SGHRS, CDR2 YFSETQ. CDR3 length: 13 amino acids. V gave up 1 base and J gave up 3 bases, with 8 bases separating them. Here the CDR3 DNA reads TGCGCCAGCAGCTTGCGACAGGACTACGAGCAGTACTTC. Encoded protein: CASSLRQDYEQYF.

This clone was seen a handful of times. The chain employs TRBV5-1 and TRBJ1-5; 8 nucleotides agree with TRBD1. V gave up 0 bases and J gave up 5 bases; unmatched junction bases: 4. CDR3 size: 15 residues. CDR1 and CDR2 (germline): SGHRS, YFSETQ. In nucleotides, the CDR3 is TGCGCCAGCAGCTTGGGGACAGGGTTCGATCAGCCCCAGCATTTT. Amino acids: CASSLGTGFDQPQHF.

This chain joins TRBV9 and TRBJ1-1, with 10 bases identical to TRBD1. Trimming removed 4 bases from V and 1 base from J; junction bases left unmatched: 4. Germline CDR1 SGDLS, CDR2 YYNGEE. CDR3 length equals 15 residues. As DNA, the CDR3 is TGTGCCAGCAGCCAGGACAGGGGGACGAACACTGAAGCTTTCTTT. The encoded protein is CASSQDRGTNTEAFF.

The chain is built from TRBV5-1 and TRBJ2-7; 7 nucleotides agree with TRBD1. This CDR3 comprises 14 residues. J gave up 5 bases and V 0 bases, and 5 bases lay outside the gene matches. Per the germline V gene, CDR1 is SGHRS and CDR2 is YFSETQ. CDR3 sequence (DNA): TGCGCCAGCAGCTTGGTGACAGGGAGTAACGAGCAGTACTTC. This codes for CASSLVTGSNEQYF. Using reference TRBV5-1 and TRBJ2-7 for the parts outside the CDR3, the full variable domain is KAGVTQTPRYLIKTRGQQVTLSCSPISGHRSVSWYQQTPGQGLQFLFEYFSETQRNKGNFPGRFSGRQFSNSRSEMNVSTLELGDSALYLCASSLVTGSNEQYFGPGTRLTVT.

This chain links TRBV10-2 with TRBJ1-2; no firm D call. CDR1 WSHSY and CDR2 SAAADI come from the germline V gene. The CDR3 consists of 14 residues. V was trimmed by 1 base and J by 4 bases, leaving 10 bases between them. This CDR3 reads CASSELEALYGYTF. Here the CDR3 DNA reads TGCGCCAGCAGTGAGTTGGAAGCGCTCTATGGCTACACCTTC.

This chain uses TRBV5-4 with TRBJ1-5; possible D gene TRBD1, 5 bases. Looked up from germline, CDR1 is SGHNT and CDR2 is YYREEE (reference sequence). V was pared by 0 bases and J by 7 bases, with 11 bases between. The CDR3 is made up of 14 amino acids. CDR3 nucleotide sequence: TGTGCCAGCAGCTTGGCGGGGGAGGGACAGCCCCAGCATTTT. Protein: CASSLAGEGQPQHF.

This clone appeared a few times. The chain is built from TRBV28 and TRBJ2-1; 9 nucleotides line up with TRBD1. The germline V gene has CDR1 MDHEN and CDR2 SYDVKM. The V and J ends lost 5 bases and 3 bases, in that order; junction bases with no gene match: 5. CDR3 size: 15 residues. This CDR3 is CASSRPGQGYNEQFF. The CDR3 bases are TGTGCCAGCAGTCGCCCGGGACAGGGCTACAATGAGCAGTTCTTC.

This clone was recorded only once. The genes are TRBV15 and TRBJ2-2, with D uncertain. Trimming pared 0 bases from V and 7 bases from J, leaving 9 bases between. The CDR3 is 14 amino acids. Germline V CDR1 and CDR2: LNHNV, YYDKDF (reference sequence). The CDR3 protein is CATSRDLTGGELFF. The DNA of the CDR3 is TGTGCCACCAGCAGAGATCTTACGGGCGGGGAGCTGTTTTTT.

The genes are TRBV10-3 and TRBJ2-7, with TRBD1 identical over 9 bases. Germline CDR1 reads ENHRY; CDR2 reads SYGVKD. With V trimmed by 4 bases and J by 2 bases, 9 bases remained unmatched. This CDR3 contains 16 residues. The CDR3 spells CAISGFRDRDPYEQYF. CDR3 coding DNA: TGTGCCATCAGTGGATTCCGGGACAGGGATCCCTACGAGCAGTACTTC.

The V gene is TRBV19, the J gene TRBJ2-7, with TRBD1 matching 9 bases. CDR3 size: 16 residues. V dropped 5 bases and J dropped 4; count of bases not matched to a gene: 12. In germline, CDR1 is LNHDA, CDR2 SQIVND (reference sequence). The CDR3 nucleotides read TGTGCCAGTAGTCCGTCGGGGGGACAGGGATTATACGAGCAGTACTTC. Its translation is CASSPSGGQGLYEQYF.

This clone appeared a few times. This sequence joins TRBV19 and TRBJ1-2; 9 bases line up with TRBD1. Trimming took 5 bases from V and 3 from J; bases not matched to a gene: 7. The CDR3 loop spans 15 amino acids. Germline V lookup: CDR1 LNHDA, CDR2 SQIVND (reference sequence). The CDR3 sequence is CASSVPTGGYYGYTF. CDR3 coding DNA: TGTGCCAGTAGTGTTCCGACAGGGGGATACTATGGCTACACCTTC.

This clone was seen a handful of times. The chain carries TRBV5-1 and TRBJ1-2; no clear D gene. The germline CDR1 and CDR2 sequences are SGHRS and YFSETQ. This CDR3 contains 12 residues. Trimming cost V 4 bases and J 5 bases, with 9 bases left between them. CDR3 sequence: CASSTGRYGYTF. In nucleotides, the CDR3 is TGCGCCAGCAGCACCGGGAGGTATGGCTACACCTTC.

The chain recombines TRBV6-1 with TRBJ1-2, with 7 nucleotides matching TRBD1. This CDR3 contains 15 residues. Germline-derived CDR1 and CDR2 are MNHNS and SASEGT. V gave up 4 bases and J gave up 2 bases; unmatched junction bases: 7. In DNA form, the CDR3 reads TGTGCCAGCAGTGTTCGGACAGGCGCAAACTATGGCTACACCTTC. Translation: CASSVRTGANYGYTF.